This is a list of T cell receptor beta chains from one sample in a study of OX40 agonist ivuxolimab in advanced cancers. The method was immunoSEQ multiplex PCR; TCRdb's version includes in-frame clones alone and lacks a portion of them. The repertoire holds 55,000 to 70,000 clones, with around four fifths as singletons. The sequences come from CD4+ or CD8+ T cells sorted from blood, collected in a trial of the OX40 agonist ivuxolimab. The receptor source for this set is an adult with an advanced solid tumor such as melanoma, head and neck, liver or kidney cancer. The CDR3 runs from the conserved cysteine through the conserved F or W. The D gene is left open where the match is weak. Some rows have no size entry. The others give once, few or many, or a class for an expanded clone.

j_call: TRBJ2-3; d_call: .; v_call: TRBV5-1; clone_size: few; cdr3_nt: TGCGCCAGCAGCTTGGGAGACATCACGGGAGATACGCAGTATTTT; cdr3_aa: CASSLGDITGDTQYF
j_call: TRBJ1-3; d_call: .; v_call: TRBV14; clone_size: .; cdr3_nt: TGTGCCAGCAGCCAATTCTCTCGTAACACCATATATTTT; cdr3_aa: CASSQFSRNTIYF
j_call: TRBJ2-2; d_call: .; v_call: TRBV30; clone_size: .; cdr3_nt: TGTGCCTGGAGCGGAGGGGGCGGGGAGCTGTTTTTT; cdr3_aa: CAWSGGGGELFF
j_call: TRBJ2-1; d_call: .; v_call: TRBV7-8; clone_size: .; cdr3_nt: TGTGCCAGCAGCCTAGCTCCGGCGGGGAGCTCCTACAATGAGCAGTTCTTC; cdr3_aa: CASSLAPAGSSYNEQFF
j_call: TRBJ1-3; d_call: .; v_call: TRBV2; clone_size: .; cdr3_nt: TGTGCCAGCAGCACGCTGAGGGCGGCGGGAAACACCATATATTTT; cdr3_aa: CASSTLRAAGNTIYF
j_call: TRBJ1-3; d_call: .; v_call: TRBV5-1; clone_size: .; cdr3_nt: TGCGCCAGCAGCTTGGATGGAAACACCATATATTTT; cdr3_aa: CASSLDGNTIYF
j_call: TRBJ2-3; d_call: TRBD2; v_call: TRBV19; clone_size: .; cdr3_nt: TGTGCCAGTAGTATAGACAAAAGCGGGGGTACGCAGTATTTT; cdr3_aa: CASSIDKSGGTQYF
j_call: TRBJ1-1; d_call: .; v_call: TRBV6-6; clone_size: .; cdr3_nt: TGTGCCAGCAGTGGACAAAGGGACACTGAAGCTTTCTTT; cdr3_aa: CASSGQRDTEAFF
j_call: TRBJ1-1; d_call: TRBD1; v_call: TRBV18; clone_size: .; cdr3_nt: TGTGCCAGCTCACCAAGTTTTTCGACAGGGCAAGGAGCTTTCTTT; cdr3_aa: CASSPSFSTGQGAFF
j_call: TRBJ2-3; d_call: .; v_call: TRBV28; clone_size: .; cdr3_nt: TGTGCCAGCAGTTTAGGCAGCACAGATACGCAGTATTTT; cdr3_aa: CASSLGSTDTQYF
j_call: TRBJ2-7; d_call: .; v_call: TRBV4-3; clone_size: .; cdr3_nt: TGCGCCAGCAGCCAACAGGCCACCTACGAGCAGTACTTC; cdr3_aa: CASSQQATYEQYF
j_call: TRBJ1-1; d_call: .; v_call: TRBV2; clone_size: once; cdr3_nt: TGTGCCAGCAGTGAAGGAGGCCGGACTGAAGCTTTCTTT; cdr3_aa: CASSEGGRTEAFF
j_call: TRBJ2-1; d_call: TRBD1; v_call: TRBV4-1; clone_size: .; cdr3_nt: TGCGCCAGCAGCCAAGACTACGGCAGGGGGCGAGAGGAGCAGTTCTTC; cdr3_aa: CASSQDYGRGREEQFF
j_call: TRBJ1-4; d_call: TRBD1; v_call: TRBV7-2; clone_size: .; cdr3_nt: TGTGCCAGCAGCTCGGGGATGACAGGGGGCGTTGAAAAACTGTTTTTT; cdr3_aa: CASSSGMTGGVEKLFF
j_call: TRBJ1-1; d_call: TRBD1; v_call: TRBV9; clone_size: .; cdr3_nt: TGTGCCAGCAGCTCTCGGACAGGGGGAACTAACACTGAAGCTTTCTTT; cdr3_aa: CASSSRTGGTNTEAFF
j_call: TRBJ2-1; d_call: TRBD1; v_call: TRBV4-3; clone_size: few; cdr3_nt: TGCGCCAGCAGCCAGGAGACGGGACAGGTCTACAATGAGCAGTTCTTC; cdr3_aa: CASSQETGQVYNEQFF
j_call: TRBJ2-7; d_call: .; v_call: TRBV6-1; clone_size: .; cdr3_nt: TGTGCCAGCAGACCCCGGGACACCTACGAGCAGTACTTC; cdr3_aa: CASRPRDTYEQYF
j_call: TRBJ1-4; d_call: .; v_call: TRBV19; clone_size: .; cdr3_nt: TGTGCCAGTAGTATACGGGCGGGGATTAATGAAAAACTGTTTTTT; cdr3_aa: CASSIRAGINEKLFF
j_call: TRBJ2-1; d_call: TRBD2; v_call: TRBV27; clone_size: .; cdr3_nt: TGTGCCAGCTCATTCGGGGGGAGCTCCTACAATGAGCAGTTCTTC; cdr3_aa: CASSFGGSSYNEQFF
j_call: TRBJ2-1; d_call: .; v_call: TRBV7-6; clone_size: .; cdr3_nt: TGTGCCAGCAGCTTAGAAGGGGGGGGCAATGAGCAGTTCTTC; cdr3_aa: CASSLEGGGNEQFF
j_call: TRBJ1-1; d_call: .; v_call: TRBV4-2; clone_size: .; cdr3_nt: TGTGCCAGCAGCGCCCGGTTGGACACTGAAGCTTTCTTT; cdr3_aa: CASSARLDTEAFF
j_call: TRBJ1-2; d_call: TRBD1; v_call: TRBV19; clone_size: .; cdr3_nt: TGTGCCAGTAGTAGTTCCGGGACAGGGGATTTCTATGGCTACACCTTC; cdr3_aa: CASSSSGTGDFYGYTF
j_call: TRBJ2-1; d_call: TRBD1; v_call: TRBV6-1; clone_size: .; cdr3_nt: TGTGCCAGCAGTGAAGAGGACAGGGGGCTGGTGCAGTTCTTC; cdr3_aa: CASSEEDRGLVQFF
j_call: TRBJ2-6; d_call: .; v_call: TRBV7-2; clone_size: .; cdr3_nt: TGTGCCAGCAGCTTAGCCGGAGCCTTGCCCTCTGGGGCCAACGTCCTGACTTTC; cdr3_aa: CASSLAGALPSGANVLTF
j_call: TRBJ2-1; d_call: TRBD2; v_call: TRBV28; clone_size: .; cdr3_nt: TGTGCCAGCAGTTTAGTTCAACTAGCGGGGGGGCATAACAATGAGCAGTTCTTC; cdr3_aa: CASSLVQLAGGHNNEQFF
j_call: TRBJ1-5; d_call: TRBD1; v_call: TRBV5-1; clone_size: .; cdr3_nt: TGCGCCAGCAGCTACGGACAGGGCAACAATCAGCCCCAGCATTTT; cdr3_aa: CASSYGQGNNQPQHF
j_call: TRBJ2-3; d_call: TRBD2; v_call: TRBV5-1; clone_size: few; cdr3_nt: TGCGCCAGCAGCAAAGTAAGCGGGGGGGCGAGCACAGATACGCAGTATTTT; cdr3_aa: CASSKVSGGASTDTQYF
j_call: TRBJ2-7; d_call: TRBD2; v_call: TRBV7-2; clone_size: .; cdr3_nt: TGTGCCAGCAGCTTAGGCGGGGGGTCATGGGAGCAGTACTTC; cdr3_aa: CASSLGGGSWEQYF
j_call: TRBJ1-2; d_call: .; v_call: TRBV7-9; clone_size: .; cdr3_nt: TGTGCCAGCAGCCCACCCCGGGGTCCCTCAGGACCCTATGGCTACACCTTC; cdr3_aa: CASSPPRGPSGPYGYTF
j_call: TRBJ2-1; d_call: TRBD2; v_call: TRBV7-9; clone_size: once; cdr3_nt: TGTGCCAGCAGCTCCTCCAGCGGGGGGCCCAACAATGAGCAGTTCTTC; cdr3_aa: CASSSSSGGPNNEQFF
j_call: TRBJ2-7; d_call: .; v_call: TRBV6-5; clone_size: .; cdr3_nt: TGTGCCAGCACCCGGGGCCTGACCTACGAGCAGTACTTC; cdr3_aa: CASTRGLTYEQYF
j_call: TRBJ2-3; d_call: .; v_call: TRBV5-8; clone_size: .; cdr3_nt: TGTGCCAGCAGCTGGCGCGCCCTTACAGATACGCAGTATTTT; cdr3_aa: CASSWRALTDTQYF
j_call: TRBJ1-5; d_call: TRBD1; v_call: TRBV5-8; clone_size: .; cdr3_nt: TGTGCCAGCAGCTTGCAAGGGGGCGGTCAGCCCCAGCATTTT; cdr3_aa: CASSLQGGGQPQHF
j_call: TRBJ1-2; d_call: .; v_call: TRBV5-1; clone_size: .; cdr3_nt: TGCGCCAGCAGCGTGGACACCAACGGGGGCTACACCTTC; cdr3_aa: CASSVDTNGGYTF
j_call: TRBJ2-3; d_call: .; v_call: TRBV4-3; clone_size: .; cdr3_nt: TGCGCCACCTCGTCAGGGACCACAGATACGCAGTATTTT; cdr3_aa: CATSSGTTDTQYF
j_call: TRBJ1-5; d_call: .; v_call: TRBV28; clone_size: .; cdr3_nt: TGTGCCAGCAGACCAGGGGTGAGCAATCAGCCCCAGCATTTT; cdr3_aa: CASRPGVSNQPQHF
j_call: TRBJ1-5; d_call: TRBD1; v_call: TRBV19; clone_size: once; cdr3_nt: TGTGCCAGTATCTCCTCGGACAGGGGACCCGAAGCCCAGCATTTT; cdr3_aa: CASISSDRGPEAQHF
j_call: TRBJ1-6; d_call: TRBD1; v_call: TRBV7-6; clone_size: .; cdr3_nt: TGTGCCAGCAGCAAATCGACAGGGTTCTATAATTCACCCCTCCACTTT; cdr3_aa: CASSKSTGFYNSPLHF
j_call: TRBJ2-5; d_call: TRBD2; v_call: TRBV11-3; clone_size: .; cdr3_nt: TGTGCCAGCAGTCCGGGACTAGCGGCATCGAGGGAGACCCAGTACTTC; cdr3_aa: CASSPGLAASRETQYF
j_call: TRBJ2-3; d_call: .; v_call: TRBV2; clone_size: .; cdr3_nt: TGTGCCAGCAGTCCAGGGTTTTGGGGCACAGATACGCAGTATTTT; cdr3_aa: CASSPGFWGTDTQYF
j_call: TRBJ1-5; d_call: .; v_call: TRBV4-2; clone_size: .; cdr3_nt: TGTGCCAGCAGCCCCACCCGGGACGTAGATCAGCCCCAGCATTTT; cdr3_aa: CASSPTRDVDQPQHF
j_call: TRBJ2-3; d_call: TRBD2; v_call: TRBV7-2; clone_size: .; cdr3_nt: TGTGCCAGCAGTATCTACGGCGGGGGGTCCACAGATACGCAGTATTTT; cdr3_aa: CASSIYGGGSTDTQYF
j_call: TRBJ2-1; d_call: .; v_call: TRBV28; clone_size: .; cdr3_nt: TGTGCCAGCAGTCACTACAATGAGCAGTTCTTC; cdr3_aa: CASSHYNEQFF
j_call: TRBJ1-4; d_call: .; v_call: TRBV4-2; clone_size: once; cdr3_nt: TGTGCCAGCAGCCAAAGGGCGACGGGGGGGAATGAAAAACTGTTTTTT; cdr3_aa: CASSQRATGGNEKLFF
j_call: TRBJ1-5; d_call: .; v_call: TRBV29-1; clone_size: .; cdr3_nt: TGCAGCGTTGAAGACGGCAGGGGTCAGCCCCAGCATTTT; cdr3_aa: CSVEDGRGQPQHF
j_call: TRBJ2-4; d_call: .; v_call: TRBV4-3; clone_size: .; cdr3_nt: TGCGCCAGCAGCCAAGAAGAGGGGGCCAAAAACATTCAGTACTTC; cdr3_aa: CASSQEEGAKNIQYF
j_call: TRBJ1-4; d_call: .; v_call: TRBV12-2; clone_size: .; cdr3_nt: TGTGCAAGTCGCTTACCTACGAGGGGGGACAACCAGTTTTTT; cdr3_aa: CASRLPTRGDNQFF
j_call: TRBJ1-2; d_call: TRBD1; v_call: TRBV28; clone_size: .; cdr3_nt: TGTGCCAGCAGTGCCTCGACAGGGGTTAACTATGGCTACACCTTC; cdr3_aa: CASSASTGVNYGYTF
j_call: TRBJ1-2; d_call: .; v_call: TRBV6-1; clone_size: few; cdr3_nt: TGTGCCTGCGTATCGGGGGGGGCTACCCGCTATGGCTACACCTTC; cdr3_aa: CACVSGGATRYGYTF
j_call: TRBJ2-2; d_call: TRBD1; v_call: TRBV7-3; clone_size: .; cdr3_nt: TGTGCCAGCAGCAGGACAGGGGATGGGGAGCTGTTTTTT; cdr3_aa: CASSRTGDGELFF
j_call: TRBJ1-5; d_call: .; v_call: TRBV30; clone_size: once; cdr3_nt: TGTGCCTGGAGTGTAGCGGGGGATCAGCCCCAGCATTTT; cdr3_aa: CAWSVAGDQPQHF
j_call: TRBJ2-7; d_call: TRBD1; v_call: TRBV5-1; clone_size: .; cdr3_nt: TGCGCCAGCAGCTTATTTACAGGGGGCGAGAACGAGCAGTACTTC; cdr3_aa: CASSLFTGGENEQYF